A selection of T cell receptor beta chains follows, all from one sample in a study of graft-versus-host responses after intestinal transplantation. TCRdb keeps only in-frame clones here, not all; method: immunoSEQ multiplex PCR. The sample has approximately 89,000 clones; about 93% are singletons. The sample was PBMCs, taken about 460 days after intestinal transplant. These receptors all come from a human patient who received an intestinal transplant, so some T cells may come from the graft donor. The CDR3 runs from the conserved cysteine through the conserved F or W. A D gene is named only where the DNA matches it firmly. A clone size is listed for some rows: how often the clone was seen (once, few, many), or a class if it is expanded.

cdr3_aa,cdr3_nt,clone_size,j_call,d_call,v_call
CASSPTHTSNQPQHF,TGCGCCAGCAGCCCTACCCATACTAGCAATCAGCCCCAGCATTTT,.,TRBJ1-5,.,TRBV4-1
CASSLFGTGGQPQHF,TGTGCCAGCAGCTTATTCGGGACAGGGGGTCAGCCCCAGCATTTT,.,TRBJ1-5,TRBD1,TRBV6-5
CASSPGSDSYTEAFF,TGTGCCAGCTCACCAGGGTCAGACAGCTACACTGAAGCTTTCTTT,.,TRBJ1-1,.,TRBV18
CAISEVLTGGETQYF,TGTGCCATCAGTGAGGTCCTCACAGGGGGCGAGACCCAGTACTTC,.,TRBJ2-5,TRBD1,TRBV10-3
CASSYSKQGIRAFF,TGTGCCAGCAGTTACTCGAAACAGGGGATTCGAGCTTTCTTT,.,TRBJ1-1,TRBD1,TRBV6-5
CASSLVGTGAVAAQETQYF,TGTGCCAGCAGCTTAGTGGGGACAGGGGCTGTAGCGGCGCAAGAGACCCAGTACTTC,.,TRBJ2-5,TRBD1,TRBV11-2
CASSALGEFEQFF,TGTGCCAGCAGCGCATTGGGGGAGTTCGAGCAGTTCTTC,.,TRBJ2-1,.,TRBV7-9
CATSGRQGHTEAFF,TGTGCCACCAGCGGCAGACAGGGCCACACTGAAGCTTTCTTT,.,TRBJ1-1,TRBD1,TRBV15
CASSPDVYSNQPQHF,TGTGCCAGCAGTCCCGACGTGTATAGCAATCAGCCCCAGCATTTT,.,TRBJ1-5,.,TRBV6-6
CASYPWDGGSYNEQFF,TGTGCCAGCTACCCGTGGGACGGCGGTTCCTACAATGAGCAGTTCTTC,.,TRBJ2-1,.,TRBV11-2
CSADTGDEQYF,TGCAGTGCTGACACAGGGGACGAGCAGTACTTC,.,TRBJ2-7,TRBD1,TRBV20-1
CASSFGGDSYGYTF,TGTGCCAGCAGCTTTGGGGGGGACTCCTATGGCTACACCTTC,.,TRBJ1-2,.,TRBV13
CASSPGTGEEKLFF,TGTGCCAGCTCACCCGGGACAGGGGAGGAAAAACTGTTTTTT,.,TRBJ1-4,TRBD1,TRBV18
CASSLPTDTQYF,TGTGCCAGCAGCTTACCTACAGATACGCAGTATTTT,.,TRBJ2-3,.,TRBV7-9
CASSYSWTGTYEQYF,TGTGCCAGCAGTTACTCCTGGACGGGGACCTACGAGCAGTACTTC,.,TRBJ2-7,.,TRBV6-6
CASTWQGYGQPQHF,TGTGCCAGTACGTGGCAGGGGTATGGTCAGCCCCAGCATTTT,.,TRBJ1-5,.,TRBV19
CASSLDQSVYF,TGTGCCAGCAGCTTAGACCAGAGCGTGTACTTC,.,TRBJ2-5,.,TRBV11-2
CASSDGQFNSPLHF,TGTGCCAGCAGTGATGGGCAGTTTAATTCACCCCTCCACTTT,.,TRBJ1-6,.,TRBV6-1
CSAMGGYEQYF,TGCAGTGCCATGGGGGGCTACGAGCAGTACTTC,.,TRBJ2-7,.,TRBV20-1
CASSRKVNTEAFF,TGTGCCAGCAGCCGGAAGGTGAACACTGAAGCTTTCTTT,.,TRBJ1-1,.,TRBV7-6
CASSLAVLSGEVDEQFF,TGTGCCAGCAGCTTAGCGGTGCTTAGCGGGGAGGTGGATGAGCAGTTCTTC,.,TRBJ2-1,TRBD2,TRBV7-8
CASSQDRDRGTEAFF,TGTGCCAGCAGCCAAGATCGGGACAGGGGTACTGAAGCTTTCTTT,.,TRBJ1-1,TRBD1,TRBV4-2
CASSMASNQPQHF,TGTGCCAGTAGTATGGCTAGCAATCAGCCCCAGCATTTT,.,TRBJ1-5,.,TRBV19
CASSGAYEQYF,TGTGCCAGCAGTGGGGCCTACGAGCAGTACTTC,.,TRBJ2-7,.,TRBV2
CASSHRGQGGDGYTF,TGTGCCAGCAGTCACCGAGGACAGGGGGGAGACGGCTACACCTTC,.,TRBJ1-2,TRBD1,TRBV6-5
CASRQNMNTEAFF,TGTGCCAGCAGACAGAACATGAACACTGAAGCTTTCTTT,.,TRBJ1-1,.,TRBV6-5
CASSFGPGAFF,TGTGCCAGCAGCTTCGGCCCTGGGGCTTTCTTT,.,TRBJ1-1,.,TRBV7-8
CASSVEQGRYTEAFF,TGTGCCAGCAGCGTAGAGCAGGGAAGATACACTGAAGCTTTCTTT,.,TRBJ1-1,.,TRBV9
CSVHLWGAGETQYF,TGCAGCGTTCATTTATGGGGGGCGGGGGAGACCCAGTACTTC,.,TRBJ2-5,.,TRBV29-1
CASSELFGLGFGGYTF,TGTGCCAGCAGTGAGCTTTTTGGACTAGGGTTCGGTGGCTACACCTTC,.,TRBJ1-2,.,TRBV6-4
CASQDSGGARETQYF,TGTGCCTCCCAGGATAGCGGGGGGGCTAGGGAGACCCAGTACTTC,.,TRBJ2-5,TRBD2,TRBV6-1
CASSEEGNYGYTF,TGTGCCAGCAGTGAGGAGGGCAACTATGGCTACACCTTC,few,TRBJ1-2,.,TRBV6-1
CASTLGGRAIGKLFF,TGTGCCAGTACCCTAGGGGGCAGGGCAATCGGAAAACTGTTTTTT,once,TRBJ1-4,TRBD1,TRBV19
CASSESGTSGANVLTF,TGTGCCAGCAGTGAATCGGGGACCTCTGGGGCCAACGTCCTGACTTTC,.,TRBJ2-6,.,TRBV25-1
CASSYAGRGTGNTIYF,TGTGCCAGCAGTTACGCCGGAAGGGGCACTGGAAACACCATATATTTT,.,TRBJ1-3,.,TRBV6-5
CASSPTPNTGGNIQYF,TGTGCCAGCAGCCCAACCCCCAACACAGGGGGAAACATTCAGTACTTC,.,TRBJ2-4,TRBD1,TRBV5-4
CASSPRASGGTDTQYF,TGCGCCAGCAGCCCCCGGGCTAGCGGGGGGACAGATACGCAGTATTTT,.,TRBJ2-3,TRBD2,TRBV5-1
CASSLTGYGYTF,TGTGCCAGCAGCTTAACCGGATATGGCTACACCTTC,.,TRBJ1-2,.,TRBV7-9
CASSEEQGLTDTQYF,TGTGCCAGCAGTGAAGAGCAGGGTTTAACAGATACGCAGTATTTT,.,TRBJ2-3,.,TRBV2
CASSQWNDRGSQPQHF,TGTGCCAGCAGCCAATGGAATGACAGGGGAAGTCAGCCCCAGCATTTT,.,TRBJ1-5,TRBD1,TRBV16
CASSYGAKLSEQFF,TGTGCCAGCAGTTACGGGGCCAAGCTCAGTGAGCAGTTCTTC,.,TRBJ2-1,.,TRBV6-5
CASSPTTSGGTVAKNIQYF,TGTGCCAGCAGCCCCACGACTAGCGGGGGGACCGTAGCCAAAAACATTCAGTACTTC,.,TRBJ2-4,TRBD2,TRBV5-6
CASSLGTGPYEQYF,TGCGCCAGCAGCTTGGGGACAGGTCCCTACGAGCAGTACTTC,few,TRBJ2-7,TRBD1,TRBV5-1
CASSLIPADTEAFF,TGTGCCAGCAGCTTGATCCCCGCGGACACTGAAGCTTTCTTT,.,TRBJ1-1,.,TRBV5-6
CAISLGTGNTEAFF,TGTGCCATCTCACTGGGGACAGGGAACACTGAAGCTTTCTTT,.,TRBJ1-1,TRBD1,TRBV10-3
CASSYPHSGGAISGELFF,TGTGCCAGCAGCTACCCCCATAGCGGGGGGGCCATCTCCGGGGAGCTGTTTTTT,.,TRBJ2-2,TRBD2,TRBV5-4
CASSPQDGRLWTEAFF,TGCGCCAGCAGCCCCCAAGACGGGCGGCTCTGGACTGAAGCTTTCTTT,.,TRBJ1-1,.,TRBV4-1
CASGWTFGSGELFF,TGTGCCAGCGGTTGGACGTTTGGTTCCGGGGAGCTGTTTTTT,few,TRBJ2-2,.,TRBV6-5